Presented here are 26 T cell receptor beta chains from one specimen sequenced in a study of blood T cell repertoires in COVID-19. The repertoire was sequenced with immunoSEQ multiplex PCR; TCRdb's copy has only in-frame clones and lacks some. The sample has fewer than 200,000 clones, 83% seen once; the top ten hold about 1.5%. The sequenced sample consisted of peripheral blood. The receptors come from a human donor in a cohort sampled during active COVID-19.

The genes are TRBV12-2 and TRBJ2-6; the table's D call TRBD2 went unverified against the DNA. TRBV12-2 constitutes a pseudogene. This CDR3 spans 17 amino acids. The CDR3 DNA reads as TGTGCAAGTCGCCCGATACTCGGCTGGGAGGGGGCCAACGTCCTGACTTTC. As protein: CASRPILGWEGANVLTF.

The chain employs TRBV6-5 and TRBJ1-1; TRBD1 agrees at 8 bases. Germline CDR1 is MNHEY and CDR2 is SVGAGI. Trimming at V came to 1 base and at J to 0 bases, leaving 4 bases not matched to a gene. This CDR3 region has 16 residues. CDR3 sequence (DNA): TGTGCCAGCAGTTACTTGCAGGGGGCCATGAACACTGAAGCTTTCTTT. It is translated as CASSYLQGAMNTEAFF.

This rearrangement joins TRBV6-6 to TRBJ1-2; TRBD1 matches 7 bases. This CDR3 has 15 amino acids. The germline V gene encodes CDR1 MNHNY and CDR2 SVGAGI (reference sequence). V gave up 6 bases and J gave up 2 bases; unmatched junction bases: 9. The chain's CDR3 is CASRGRQGVNYGYTF. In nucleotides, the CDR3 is TGTGCCAGCAGGGGAAGGCAGGGGGTAAACTATGGCTACACCTTC.

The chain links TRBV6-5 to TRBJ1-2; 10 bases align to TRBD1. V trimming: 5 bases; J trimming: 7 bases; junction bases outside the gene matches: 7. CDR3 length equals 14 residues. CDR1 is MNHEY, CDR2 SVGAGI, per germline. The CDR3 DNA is TGTGCCAGCAGTCCTCCGGGACAGGGGTCTGGCTACACCTTC. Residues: CASSPPGQGSGYTF.

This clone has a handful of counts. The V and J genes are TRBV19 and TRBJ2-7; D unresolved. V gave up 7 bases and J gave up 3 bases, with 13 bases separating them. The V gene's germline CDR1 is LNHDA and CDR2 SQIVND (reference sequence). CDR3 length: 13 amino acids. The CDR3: CASIGVPNYEQYF. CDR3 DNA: TGTGCCAGTATCGGAGTCCCAAACTACGAGCAGTACTTC.

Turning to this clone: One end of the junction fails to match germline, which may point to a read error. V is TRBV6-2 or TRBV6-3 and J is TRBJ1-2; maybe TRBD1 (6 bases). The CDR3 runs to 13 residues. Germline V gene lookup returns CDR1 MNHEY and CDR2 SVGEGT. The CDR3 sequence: CASTYRQDYGYTF. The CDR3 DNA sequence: TGTGCCAGCACTTACCGACAGGACTATGGCTACACCTTC.

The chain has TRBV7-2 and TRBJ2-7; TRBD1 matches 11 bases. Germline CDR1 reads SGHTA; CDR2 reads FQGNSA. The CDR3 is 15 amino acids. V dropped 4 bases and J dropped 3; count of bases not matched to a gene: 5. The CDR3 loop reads CASSSGQGAHYEQYF. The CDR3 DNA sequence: TGTGCCAGCAGCTCCGGACAGGGGGCCCACTACGAGCAGTACTTC.

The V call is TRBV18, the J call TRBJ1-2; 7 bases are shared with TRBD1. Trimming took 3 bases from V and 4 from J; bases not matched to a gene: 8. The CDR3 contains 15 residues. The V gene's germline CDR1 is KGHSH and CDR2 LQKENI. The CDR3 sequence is CASSPGTATSYGYTF. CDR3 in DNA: TGTGCCAGCTCACCCGGGACAGCCACTTCCTATGGCTACACCTTC. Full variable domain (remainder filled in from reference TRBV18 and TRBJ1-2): NAGVMQNPRHLVRRRGQEARLRCSPMKGHSHVYWYRQLPEEGLKFMVYLQKENIIDESGMPKERFSAEFPKEGPSILRIQQVVRGDSAAYFCASSPGTATSYGYTFGSGTRLTVV.

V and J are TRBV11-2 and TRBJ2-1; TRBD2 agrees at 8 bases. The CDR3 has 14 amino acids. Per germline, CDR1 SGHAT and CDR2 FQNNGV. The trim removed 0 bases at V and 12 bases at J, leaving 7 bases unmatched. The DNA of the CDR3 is TGTGCCAGCAGCTTAGATTCGGCGGGAGGTAGGCAGTTCTTC. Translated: CASSLDSAGGRQFF.

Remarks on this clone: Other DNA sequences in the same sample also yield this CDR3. The CDR3 loop reads CASSYSGTSGPYEQYF. In DNA, the CDR3 is TGTGCCAGCAGTTACTCAGGGACTAGCGGACCCTACGAGCAGTACTTC. The chain joins TRBV6-5 to TRBJ2-7, with 11 bases lining up with TRBD2. The CDR3 totals 16 residues. V trimming: 0 bases; J trimming: 2 bases; junction bases outside the gene matches: 3. CDR1 is MNHEY, CDR2 SVGAGI, per germline.

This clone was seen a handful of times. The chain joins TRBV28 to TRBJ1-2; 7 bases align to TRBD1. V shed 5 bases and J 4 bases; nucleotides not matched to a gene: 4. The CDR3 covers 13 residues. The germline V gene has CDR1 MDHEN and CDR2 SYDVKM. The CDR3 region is CASSLTGPYGYTF. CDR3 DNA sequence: TGTGCCAGCAGTCTGACAGGGCCCTATGGCTACACCTTC.

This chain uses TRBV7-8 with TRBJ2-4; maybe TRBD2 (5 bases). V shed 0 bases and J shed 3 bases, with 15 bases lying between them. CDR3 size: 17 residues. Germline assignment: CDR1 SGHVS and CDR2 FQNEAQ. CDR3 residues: CASSLAAGVDGKNIQYF. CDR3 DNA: TGTGCCAGCAGCTTAGCCGCCGGGGTTGATGGCAAAAACATTCAGTACTTC.

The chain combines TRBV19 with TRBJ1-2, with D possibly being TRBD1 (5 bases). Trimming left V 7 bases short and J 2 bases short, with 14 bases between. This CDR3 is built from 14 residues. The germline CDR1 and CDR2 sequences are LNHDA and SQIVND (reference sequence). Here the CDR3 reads CASNLGGGNYGYTF. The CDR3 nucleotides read TGTGCCAGTAACTTGGGGGGAGGGAACTATGGCTACACCTTC.

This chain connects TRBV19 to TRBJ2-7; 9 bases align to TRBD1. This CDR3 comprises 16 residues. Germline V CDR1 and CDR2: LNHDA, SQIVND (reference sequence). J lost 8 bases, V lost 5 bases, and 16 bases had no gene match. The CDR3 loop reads CASSPDRTGENLKQYF. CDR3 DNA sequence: TGTGCCAGTAGTCCCGATAGGACAGGGGAGAACCTGAAGCAGTACTTC.

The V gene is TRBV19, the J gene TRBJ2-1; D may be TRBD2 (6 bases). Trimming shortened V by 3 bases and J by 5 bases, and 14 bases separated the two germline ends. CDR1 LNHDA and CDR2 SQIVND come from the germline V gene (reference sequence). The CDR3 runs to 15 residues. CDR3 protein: CASSMGGLPNNEQFF. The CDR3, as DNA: TGTGCCAGTAGTATGGGGGGACTTCCCAACAATGAGCAGTTCTTC.

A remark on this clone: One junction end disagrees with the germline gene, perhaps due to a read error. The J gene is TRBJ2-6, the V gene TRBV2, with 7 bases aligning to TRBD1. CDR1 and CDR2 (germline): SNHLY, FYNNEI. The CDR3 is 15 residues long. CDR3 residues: CASREETTGQELSTF. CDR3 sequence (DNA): TGTGCCAGCAGGGAAGAGACTACTGGACAGGAATTGAGTACTTTC.

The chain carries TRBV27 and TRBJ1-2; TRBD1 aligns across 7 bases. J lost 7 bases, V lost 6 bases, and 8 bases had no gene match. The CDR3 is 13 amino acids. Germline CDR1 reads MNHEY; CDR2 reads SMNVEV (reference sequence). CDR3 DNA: TGTGCCAGCAGGACAGGGAAGGTCGGTGGCTACACCTTC. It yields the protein CASRTGKVGGYTF.

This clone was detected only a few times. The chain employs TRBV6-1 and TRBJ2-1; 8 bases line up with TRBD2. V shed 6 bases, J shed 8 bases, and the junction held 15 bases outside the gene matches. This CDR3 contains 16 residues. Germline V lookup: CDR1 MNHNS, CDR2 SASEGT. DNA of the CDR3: TGTGCCAGCAGGGAACTAGCGGCACCTAGGTTCGATGAGCAGTTCTTC. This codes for CASRELAAPRFDEQFF.

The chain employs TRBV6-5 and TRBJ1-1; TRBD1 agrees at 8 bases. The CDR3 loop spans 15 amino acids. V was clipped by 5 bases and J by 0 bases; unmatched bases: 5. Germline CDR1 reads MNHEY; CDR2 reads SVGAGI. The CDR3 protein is CASSTGGRMNTEAFF. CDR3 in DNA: TGTGCCAGCAGTACAGGGGGTCGCATGAACACTGAAGCTTTCTTT.

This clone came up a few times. CDR3 loop: CASSLSAGDTQYF. CDR3 sequence (DNA): TGTGCCAGCAGCTTATCGGCGGGAGATACGCAGTATTTT. The genes are TRBV11-2 and TRBJ2-3, with a possible D match to TRBD2 (5 bases). Germline CDR1 SGHAT, CDR2 FQNNGV. CDR3 length equals 13 residues. The V end lost 2 bases, the J end lost 5 bases, and 8 bases lay between the germline ends. Drawing the rest from reference TRBV11-2 and TRBJ2-3, the complete variable domain is EAGVAQSPRYKIIEKRQSVAFWCNPISGHATLYWYQQILGQGPKLLIQFQNNGVVDDSQLPKDRFSAERLKGVDSTLKIQPAKLEDSAVYLCASSLSAGDTQYFGPGTRLTVL.

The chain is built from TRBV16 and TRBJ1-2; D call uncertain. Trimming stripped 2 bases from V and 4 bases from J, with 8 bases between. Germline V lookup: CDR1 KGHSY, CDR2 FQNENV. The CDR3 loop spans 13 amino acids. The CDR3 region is CASSQSLPYGYTF. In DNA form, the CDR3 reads TGTGCCAGCAGCCAAAGCTTGCCCTATGGCTACACCTTC.

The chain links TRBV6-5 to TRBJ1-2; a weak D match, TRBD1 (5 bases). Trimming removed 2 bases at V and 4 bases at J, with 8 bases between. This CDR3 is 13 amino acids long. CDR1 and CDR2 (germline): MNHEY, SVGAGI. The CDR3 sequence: CASSYTRVYGYTF. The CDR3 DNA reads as TGTGCCAGCAGTTACACCAGGGTCTATGGCTACACCTTC.

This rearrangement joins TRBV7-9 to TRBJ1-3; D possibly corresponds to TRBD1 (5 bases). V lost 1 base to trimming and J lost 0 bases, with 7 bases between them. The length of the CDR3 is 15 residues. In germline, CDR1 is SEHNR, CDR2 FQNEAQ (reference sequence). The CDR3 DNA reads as TGTGCCAGCAGCTTAGGGGGGGGCTCTGGAAACACCATATATTTT. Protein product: CASSLGGGSGNTIYF.

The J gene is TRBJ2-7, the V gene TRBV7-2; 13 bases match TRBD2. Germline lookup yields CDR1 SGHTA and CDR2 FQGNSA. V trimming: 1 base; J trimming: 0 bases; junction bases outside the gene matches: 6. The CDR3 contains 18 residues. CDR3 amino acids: CASSLDRRLAGGSYEQYF. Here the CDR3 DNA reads TGTGCCAGCAGCTTAGATCGTCGACTAGCGGGGGGCTCCTACGAGCAGTACTTC.

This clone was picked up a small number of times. As DNA, the CDR3 is TGTGCCAGCAGCACCGGGACAGGGCAATCACCCCTCCACTTT. Encoded protein: CASSTGTGQSPLHF. The V and J genes are TRBV6-5 and TRBJ1-6, with 9 positions matching TRBD1. Germline lookup yields CDR1 MNHEY and CDR2 SVGAGI. V trimming: 6 bases; J trimming: 10 bases; junction bases outside the gene matches: 7. The CDR3 is made up of 14 amino acids.

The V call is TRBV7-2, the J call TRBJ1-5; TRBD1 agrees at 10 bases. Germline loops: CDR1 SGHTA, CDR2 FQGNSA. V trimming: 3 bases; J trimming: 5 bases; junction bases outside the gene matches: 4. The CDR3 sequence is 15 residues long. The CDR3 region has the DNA TGTGCCAGCAGCTTTACTGGACAGGGGGATCAGCCCCAGCATTTT. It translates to CASSFTGQGDQPQHF.